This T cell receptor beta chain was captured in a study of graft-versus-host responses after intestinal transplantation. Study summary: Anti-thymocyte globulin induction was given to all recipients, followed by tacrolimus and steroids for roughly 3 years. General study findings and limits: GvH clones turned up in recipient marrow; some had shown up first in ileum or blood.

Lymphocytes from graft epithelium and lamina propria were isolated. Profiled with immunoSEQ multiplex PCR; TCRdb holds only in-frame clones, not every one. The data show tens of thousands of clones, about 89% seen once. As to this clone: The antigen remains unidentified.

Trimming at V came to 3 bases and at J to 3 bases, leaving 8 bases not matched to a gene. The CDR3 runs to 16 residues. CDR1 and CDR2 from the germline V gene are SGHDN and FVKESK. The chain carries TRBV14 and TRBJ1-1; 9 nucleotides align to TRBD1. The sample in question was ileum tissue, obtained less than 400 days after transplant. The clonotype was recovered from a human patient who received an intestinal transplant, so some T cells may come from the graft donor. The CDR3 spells CASSQGTGNVYTEAFF. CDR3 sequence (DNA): TGTGCCAGCAGCCAGGGGACAGGGAATGTGTACACTGAAGCTTTCTTT.